The 10 T cell receptor beta chains in this list originate from one sample, sequenced in a study of immune evolution from preneoplasia to lung adenocarcinoma. Clones were sequenced by immunoSEQ multiplex PCR, and TCRdb holds only the in-frame ones, with some missing. The sample holds thousands of clones, about 85% seen once. The sequencing sample was made of FFPE minimally invasive lung adenocarcinoma tissue. All receptors derive from a person aged 80 or over with lung adenocarcinoma.

The V and J genes are TRBV4-1 and TRBJ2-6; D gene uncertain. The CDR3 spans 16 residues. V was clipped by 0 bases and J by 2 bases, with 8 bases between them. The germline CDR1 and CDR2 sequences are MGHRA and YSYEKL. CDR3 protein: CASSQDSATGANVLTF. The CDR3 DNA reads TGCGCCAGCAGCCAAGACTCCGCGACTGGGGCCAACGTCCTGACTTTC.

The J gene is TRBJ2-7, the V gene TRBV14, with TRBD2 matching 10 bases. The trim removed 0 bases at V and 4 bases at J, leaving 12 bases unmatched. The CDR3 totals 18 residues. Per germline, CDR1 SGHDN and CDR2 FVKESK. CDR3 in DNA: TGTGCCAGCAGCCAAGATAGGGCTAGCGGGGGCCTGGATTACGAGCAGTACTTC. Amino acid sequence: CASSQDRASGGLDYEQYF.

The chain has TRBV6-1 and TRBJ1-1, with 8 nucleotides matching TRBD1. The CDR3 extends over 15 amino acids. V lost 3 bases to trimming and J lost 6 bases; unmatched junction nucleotides: 9. From germline, CDR1 is MNHNS and CDR2 SASEGT. The CDR3 sequence: CASSDPPGGLPEAFF. CDR3 nucleotides: TGTGCCAGCAGTGACCCTCCAGGGGGCTTACCTGAAGCTTTCTTT.

This chain connects TRBV5-6 to TRBJ2-3, with 7 bases aligning to TRBD1. The germline V gene encodes CDR1 SGHDT and CDR2 YYEEEE. Losses at the gene ends were 2 bases for V and 4 bases for J; bases not matched to a gene: 1. The CDR3 spans 13 residues. CDR3 residues: CASSLTGADTQYF. The CDR3 DNA reads TGTGCCAGCAGCTTAACAGGGGCAGATACGCAGTATTTT.

CDR3 sequence reads: CASSKTGGDYEQYF. CDR3 bases: TGTGCCAGCAGCAAGACAGGGGGCGACTACGAGCAGTACTTC. The rearrangement joins TRBV28 to TRBJ2-7; 10 bases match TRBD1. CDR3 length: 14 residues. Germline values: CDR1 MDHEN, CDR2 SYDVKM. The trim removed 6 bases at V and 3 bases at J, leaving 5 bases unmatched.

The chain carries TRBV18 and TRBJ1-2; D not resolved. This CDR3 region has 12 residues. Germline CDR1 KGHSH, CDR2 LQKENI. The V end lost 3 bases, the J end lost 4 bases, and 6 bases lay between the germline ends. As DNA, the CDR3 is TGTGCCAGCTCACCCAGGCCCTATGGCTACACCTTC. This encodes CASSPRPYGYTF.

The V and J genes are TRBV5-5 and TRBJ2-3, with 7 nucleotides matching TRBD2. The CDR3 has 16 residues. CDR1 and CDR2 (germline): SGHKS, YYEKEE (reference sequence). The V and J ends lost 0 bases and 2 bases, in that order; junction bases with no gene match: 6. CDR3 nucleotides: TGTGCCAGCAGCTTGGCGTCTAGCGGTCCCACAGATACGCAGTATTTT. Translation: CASSLASSGPTDTQYF. Looking up the rest from reference TRBV5-5 and TRBJ2-3 gives the full variable domain: DAGVTQSPTHLIKTRGQQVTLRCSPISGHKSVSWYQQVLGQGPQFIFQYYEKEERGRGNFPDRFSARQFPNYSSELNVNALLLGDSALYLCASSLASSGPTDTQYFGPGTRLTVL.

The chain has TRBV6-5 and TRBJ2-7; 12 bases match TRBD2. The germline V gene encodes CDR1 MNHEY and CDR2 SVGAGI. V was clipped by 5 bases and J by 10 bases; unmatched bases: 12. There are 15 residues in the CDR3. This CDR3 reads CASSPLAGGPERQYF. In nucleotides, the CDR3 is TGTGCCAGCAGTCCCCTAGCGGGAGGGCCTGAACGACAGTACTTC.

This clone was seen once. The V call is TRBV28, the J call TRBJ2-5, with D perhaps TRBD2 (6 bases). This CDR3 has 15 residues. Trimming left V 5 bases short and J 1 base short, with 14 bases between. From germline, CDR1 is MDHEN and CDR2 SYDVKM. CDR3 nucleotide sequence: TGTGCCAGCAGTGCCGGGACTGGGGTCCAAGAGACCCAGTACTTC. Protein: CASSAGTGVQETQYF.

V and J are TRBV29-1 and TRBJ2-3; D unresolved. CDR3 length equals 12 residues. The germline V gene has CDR1 SQVTM and CDR2 ANQGSEA. V was trimmed by 6 bases and J by 0 bases, leaving 7 bases between them. CDR3 sequence (DNA): TGCAGCGTGGACGAAAGCACAGATACGCAGTATTTT. It is translated as CSVDESTDTQYF.